This T cell receptor (beta chain) is drawn from a study of blood T cell repertoires in COVID-19. About the research overall: Sources were T cells, B-cell-depleted T cells, or PBMCs; the material itself was cDNA or gDNA.

The method was immunoSEQ multiplex PCR; TCRdb's version includes in-frame clones alone and lacks a portion of them. The sample lists about 230,000 clones; 70% to 90% were seen once. Sample: peripheral blood. The TCR was taken from a man aged 25 to 40 with COVID-19, enrolled during active disease.

Here the CDR3 DNA reads TGCGCCAGCAGTCAAGGGTGGACAGACCTATACCATTCTAACTATGGCTACACCTTC. Translated, it gives CASSQGWTDLYHSNYGYTF. The chain links TRBV23-1 to TRBJ1-2; a possible D gene is TRBD1 (6 bases). TRBV23-1 is sorted into the ORF group, with uncertain function. V dropped 2 bases and J dropped 0 bases, with 22 bases sitting between them. This CDR3 is 19 amino acids long.